Detailed here is one T cell receptor (beta chain). The target of this receptor is not known. It has no much larger one-base neighbor in the sample; base qualities were not kept. The sample is drawn from a study of T cell changes during pregnancy in multiple sclerosis (dated by TCRdb to between 2018 and 2020). A note on the overall study: The study examined how the T cell repertoire changed over the course of pregnancy in women with multiple sclerosis.

Library preparation was by the immunoSEQ multiplex PCR assay. The clones in this table, taken by TCRdb from immuneACCESS, are in-frame only. Not every clone is retained; where verified, under half of the shortfall comes from an unresolved V gene, and the cause of the rest is unknown. In this sample the table shows over 65,000 clones, 90% to 95% of which occur a single time. Of the sample, 0.58% falls within the top ten clones. The trim is 2 bases for V and 1 base for J, with a gap of 14 bases between the germline ends. Including the terminal cysteine and phenylalanine, the CDR3 comprises 16 residues. Of the read, only the CDR3 DNA is kept; its 48 bases are in frame from base 1. The germline V gene (reference sequence) supplies CDR1 LNHNV and CDR2 YYDKDF.

Material: peripheral blood, obtained in the third trimester of pregnancy. This sequence was found in a female donor with multiple sclerosis, enrolled in a pregnancy study. The V and J genes are TRBV15 and TRBJ1-1, with the D segment identity uncertain. DNA sequence: TGTGCCACCAGCAGACCCGACGGGGTGAAGAACACTGAAGCTTTCTTT. Translated, this is CATSRPDGVKNTEAFF.